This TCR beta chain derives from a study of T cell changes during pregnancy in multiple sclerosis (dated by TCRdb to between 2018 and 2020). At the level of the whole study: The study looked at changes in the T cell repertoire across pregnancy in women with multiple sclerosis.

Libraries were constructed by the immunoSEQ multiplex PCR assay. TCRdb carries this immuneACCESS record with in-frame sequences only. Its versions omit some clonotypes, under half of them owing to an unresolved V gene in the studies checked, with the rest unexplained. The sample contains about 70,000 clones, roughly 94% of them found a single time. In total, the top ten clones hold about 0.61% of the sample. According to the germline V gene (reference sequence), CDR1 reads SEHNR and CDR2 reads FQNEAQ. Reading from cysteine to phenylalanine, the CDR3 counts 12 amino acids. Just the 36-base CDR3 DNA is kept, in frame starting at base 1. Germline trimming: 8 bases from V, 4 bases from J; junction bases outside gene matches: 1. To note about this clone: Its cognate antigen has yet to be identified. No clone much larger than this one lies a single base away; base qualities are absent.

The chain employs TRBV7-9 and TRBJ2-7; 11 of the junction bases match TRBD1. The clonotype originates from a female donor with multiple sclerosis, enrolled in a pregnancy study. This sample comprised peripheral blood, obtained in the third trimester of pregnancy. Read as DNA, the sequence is TGTGCCAGCCGGGACAGGGGGTACGAGCAGTACTTC. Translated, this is CASRDRGYEQYF.